The entry that follows covers one T cell receptor beta chain sequence. It lacks a known antigen. No base quality values were provided; no much bigger clone lies one nucleotide off. This sample was taken from a study of shared clonotypes between healthy human individuals (dated by TCRdb to 2020 to 2022). In the study overall: A couple of women and three men aged 18 to 49 years were included in the cohort. For each donor, CD4 naive and CD4 memory were each given three plates, CD8 naive was given two plates, and CD8 memory was given one plate. To estimate repertoire size and how much clonotype sharing occurs between individuals, the study deeply sequenced the blood TCR repertoires of 4 to 6 healthy adults. Libraries were prepared and TCR repertoires were sequenced by different laboratories using diverse techniques, in order to increase sequencing depth and limit assay-specific biases. Each donor's leukapheresis produced roughly between about 0.85 and 10 billion PBMCs.

General study outcomes and caveats: The small number of donors limited the genetic and exposure-history diversity represented. Estimated clonotype richness was generally larger for naive than for memory subsets. Clonotypes shared by all four sorted-subset donors showed higher generation probabilities than non-shared clonotypes. Incomplete sequencing was indicated by rarefaction of sorted-subset datasets, despite the large sequencing depth. Based on pairwise subsampling, the degree of clonotype sharing among donors was expected to be affected by sequencing depth. Across a handful of donors, approximately 4.9% of naive CD4, around 3.5% of naive CD8, 2% to 2.5% of memory CD4, and about 0.4% of memory CD8 clonotypes were shared. Only blood was sampled, and tissue TCR repertoires likely differ from those in blood.

Healthy HIV-negative adults with no recently reported acute infections or vaccinations were included as donors. Every donor was a Caucasian adult residing in Nashville, Tennessee, USA. CD4+ T cells were enriched through magnetic negative selection, after which naive cells were positively selected on CD45RA and the remaining negative fraction served as the memory subset. Blood was collected by leukapheresis, and PBMCs were isolated by Ficoll-Histopaque density gradient centrifugation and then cryopreserved in liquid nitrogen vapor phase. Analytical flow cytometry was used to check the purity and quantity of every magnetically sorted T cell population. Each sorted fraction had its genomic DNA isolated and then quantified by UV absorbance on a Nanodrop 2000c. TCR CDR3 regions were amplified from genomic DNA by multiplex PCR using the deep immunoSEQ assay. Extracted genomic DNA from each cell subset was spread evenly across all wells of several immunoSEQ 96-well plates, with each plate serving as a replicate. Each replicate PCR for sorted subsets received roughly 0.2 ug genomic DNA, equal to tens of thousands of T cell genomes. The purified libraries were quantified using a Qubit 3.0 fluorometer, sized with a Bioanalyzer 2100, and then quantified again using the KAPA Library Quantification kit. Each immunoSEQ 96-well plate was sequenced on its own single-read 150-cycle Illumina NextSeq 550 flow cell. The original methods were these. Because only junctional sequences without quality scores were contained in the immunoSEQ output, filtering matching that applied to full-length reads could not be performed. To assign V/J genes and CDR3, sequences were annotated against IMGT germline references using PyIR, a Python wrapper for IgBLAST v1.9. Reads with weak V/J assignments (E-value above 1e-6), missing CDR3, stop codons, out-of-frame junctions, or ambiguous translated residues were removed. V3J clonotypes were defined as sequences sharing an identical inferred V gene, J gene, and CDR3 amino acid sequence. The percentage overlap between two repertoires was calculated by dividing the number of shared unique clonotypes by the size of the smaller repertoire. Three approaches were used to assess repertoire richness: RTK rarefaction, the Chao1 estimator, and Recon v2.1 estimates of unobserved clonotypes. Generation probabilities were computed with OLGA for all TCRbeta clonotypes obtained by the gDNA method from a few donors. The source is immuneACCESS, and TCRdb retained only in-frame sequences with V and J called. Part of the clones is not carried over; for the studies checked, unresolved V genes explain less than half of this, and the remainder is unexplained. V and J calls and clone size come straight from that table; D and trimming were deduced from the DNA. For this sample there are about 1.5 million clones; around 98% appear just once. Together, the top ten hold roughly 0.45% of the sample.

V is cut by 3 bases and J by 2 bases, and the space between the germline ends is 17 bases. The CDR3 sequence holds 16 residues, the cysteine and phenylalanine included. CDR3 DNA is the only sequence kept; it has 48 bases, read in frame from the first base. CDR1 and CDR2 (SGDLS, YYNGEE) derive from the germline V gene. The chain was built from TRBV9 and TRBJ1-1, with TRBD1 as a weak D call on 6 bases. Input material: naive CD4+ T cells sorted from blood. The cell subset or site label corresponds to: CD45RA+ positively selected. The sequence was obtained from a man aged 25-45 years in good health. The CDR3 protein is CASSAGTSGVNTEAFF. The bases are TGTGCCAGCAGCGCTGGGACCTCAGGGGTAAACACTGAAGCTTTCTTT.